This T cell receptor (beta chain) comes out of a study of T cells expressing NK-cell markers. Study overall: Researchers got TCR beta repertoires out of sorted CD3+CD56+NKG2C+, CD3+CD56+NKG2C- and CD3+CD56-NKG2C+ T cells. There were seven HCMV-seropositive donors and one seronegative donor among the eight sequenced. Findings and limits, study-wide: The leading position in the CD3+CD56-NKG2C+ fraction of a few donors also went to these clonotypes. Dominant NKG2C+ clonotypes in a handful of donors made up about 1.0-7.0% of CD8+ T cells.

About this clonotype itself: What it binds is not known.

This CDR3 comprises 15 residues. TCRdb reprocessed the 5' RACE reads and keeps a single row for each CDR3 protein, giving no DNA. The table for this sample gives fewer than 40,000 distinct CDR3 sequences. The chain uses TRBV12-3 or TRBV12-4 and TRBJ1-5; as DNA is missing, the TRBD1 call by TCRdb cannot be tested. Sequencing was done on a sample of blood T cells: a sorted CD56 or NKG2C T cell subset, CD4+ or CD8+ T cells, or bulk PBMC T cells (not recorded which). The TCR originated in a woman aged 18-69 years in good health. The CDR3 reads CASSSPDRVGSPQHF.